Below are 21 T cell receptor beta chains sequenced from a single sample in a study of blood T cell repertoires in COVID-19. TCRdb's copy holds only in-frame clones and misses some; the assay was immunoSEQ multiplex PCR. The top ten hold about 7% of the sample, which has some 300,000 clones, roughly 88% seen once. Input material: peripheral blood. The receptors originated from a woman aged 30 to 39 who had recovered from COVID-19.

The genes are TRBV7-9 and TRBJ2-1, with TRBD2 matching 9 bases. From germline, CDR1 is SEHNR and CDR2 FQNEAQ (reference sequence). V lost 5 bases and J lost 5; bases outside the gene matches: 4. The CDR3 sequence is 14 residues long. CDR3 loop: CASSLGLADNEQFF. The CDR3 nucleotides read TGTGCCAGCAGCCTGGGACTAGCTGACAATGAGCAGTTCTTC.

The chain has TRBV28 and TRBJ1-4; D is unresolved. Germline V gives CDR1 MDHEN, CDR2 SYDVKM. The CDR3 has 15 residues. Trimming cost V 2 bases and J 1 base, with 8 bases left between them. CDR3 sequence: CASSLPGLTNEKLFF. The CDR3 DNA is TGTGCCAGCAGTTTACCTGGGCTAACTAATGAAAAACTGTTTTTT.

On this clone: Distinct nucleotide sequences in the sample also encode this CDR3. The CDR3 nucleotides are TGTGCCAGCAGCTTGGGACAGGGGTCTTACAATGAGCAGTTCTTC. Its protein product is CASSLGQGSYNEQFF. The gene calls are TRBV5-4 and TRBJ2-1; 8 bases fit TRBD1. The V segment lost 0 bases and the J segment 4 bases; nucleotides outside the gene matches: 3. Germline CDR1 and CDR2: SGHNT and YYREEE (reference sequence). CDR3 length: 15 residues.

This clone was counted only a few times. The gene calls are TRBV3-1 (or the pseudogene TRBV3-2) and TRBJ2-3; D is possibly TRBD2 (6 bases). Per germline, CDR1 LGHDT and CDR2 YNNKEL (reference sequence). V was pared by 4 bases and J by 4 bases, with 15 bases between. The CDR3 totals 15 residues. The chain's CDR3 is CASSLPGLPPDTQYF. The CDR3 coding sequence is TGTGCCAGCAGCCTCCCGGGACTCCCGCCAGATACGCAGTATTTT.

This clone was seen just once. V gene TRBV4-1 combines with J gene TRBJ1-4, with D possibly TRBD1 on 5 matching bases. CDR3 size: 16 residues. Trimming cost V 3 bases and J 2 bases, with 13 bases left between them. Germline values: CDR1 MGHRA, CDR2 YSYEKL. CDR3 coding DNA: TGCGCCAGCAGCCACAACCTACGACAGACTAATGAAAAACTGTTTTTT. This gives the protein CASSHNLRQTNEKLFF.

This clone was detected only once. This chain joins TRBV7-2 and TRBJ1-2, with TRBD1 matching 7 bases. V trimming: 5 bases; J trimming: 7 bases; junction bases outside the gene matches: 7. CDR3 size: 13 residues. Germline CDR1 SGHTA, CDR2 FQGNSA. The CDR3 sequence: CASSIKGAFGYTF. The CDR3 DNA reads as TGTGCCAGCAGCATTAAGGGGGCGTTTGGCTACACCTTC.

As concerns this clone: The same CDR3 is also encoded by other DNA sequences in this sample. This chain's CDR3 is CASSQGDRGYEQYF. In DNA form, the CDR3 reads TGCGCCAGCAGCCAAGGAGACAGGGGCTACGAGCAGTACTTC. V usage is TRBV4-1 and J usage is TRBJ2-7; 8 nucleotides line up with TRBD1. Trimming took 1 base from V and 3 from J; bases not matched to a gene: 2. From germline, CDR1 is MGHRA and CDR2 YSYEKL. The CDR3 runs to 14 residues.

The chain is built from TRBV7-6 and TRBJ1-5; a possible D gene is TRBD1 (6 bases). The CDR3 consists of 18 residues. Germline CDR1 and CDR2: SGHVS and FNYEAQ. The ends were cut back, 1 base at V and 0 bases at J, with 16 bases in the middle. The CDR3 DNA follows: TGTGCCAGCAGCTTAGGCCCTTCGACAGGAGATAGCAATCAGCCCCAGCATTTT. Encoded protein: CASSLGPSTGDSNQPQHF.

CDR3 in amino acids: CASGLLGGRGYNEQFF. CDR3 coding DNA: TGTGCCAGCGGATTACTCGGCGGCCGTGGCTACAATGAGCAGTTCTTC. The rearrangement joins TRBV27 to TRBJ2-1; D gene ambiguous. Germline CDR1 MNHEY, CDR2 SMNVEV (reference sequence). V lost 8 bases to trimming and J lost 3 bases, with 20 bases between them. This CDR3 is 16 amino acids long.

In this sample, this clone turned up a few times. This chain links TRBV5-4 with TRBJ2-3; maybe TRBD2 (7 bases). Trimming removed 3 bases at V and 2 bases at J, with 10 bases between. From germline, CDR1 is SGHNT and CDR2 YYREEE (reference sequence). The CDR3 runs to 14 residues. The CDR3 nucleotides read TGTGCCAGCAGCTGGGGGGGCTTCACAGATACGCAGTATTTT. It specifies CASSWGGFTDTQYF.

The CDR3 loop reads CASSFLPSSNSPLHF. CDR3 nucleotide sequence: TGTGCCAGCAGTTTTCTCCCCTCGTCTAATTCACCCCTCCACTTT. This chain connects TRBV27 to TRBJ1-6; D unresolved. V was shortened by 3 bases and J by 6 bases, with 12 bases between the two germline ends. Looked up from germline, CDR1 is MNHEY and CDR2 is SMNVEV (reference sequence). CDR3 size: 15 residues.

This rearrangement joins TRBV5-1 to TRBJ1-1; 11 positions agree with TRBD1. The CDR3 sequence is 16 residues long. The trim removed 2 bases at V and 1 base at J, leaving 4 bases unmatched. CDR1 SGHRS and CDR2 YFSETQ come from the germline V gene. The CDR3 here is CASSFGTGGSNTEAFF. The CDR3 coding sequence is TGCGCCAGCAGCTTTGGGACAGGGGGGTCGAACACTGAAGCTTTCTTT.

This rearrangement joins TRBV2 to TRBJ1-5; D gene uncertain. Germline V lookup: CDR1 SNHLY, CDR2 FYNNEI. The CDR3 runs to 13 residues. With 2 bases removed from V and 6 bases from J, the gap between germline ends came to 8 bases. Here the CDR3 reads CASSEFVLQPQHF. The CDR3 bases are TGTGCCAGCAGTGAATTCGTCCTTCAGCCCCAGCATTTT.

The chain is built from TRBV7-2 and TRBJ2-5, with a possible D match to TRBD1 (6 bases). CDR1 and CDR2 (germline): SGHTA, FQGNSA. The V end was cut by 6 bases, the J end by 0 bases, with 11 bases between. The CDR3 runs 14 residues. The chain's CDR3 is CASSLNRDQETQYF. For the CDR3, the DNA is TGTGCCAGCAGTCTTAACAGGGACCAAGAGACCCAGTACTTC.

This chain joins TRBV13 and TRBJ2-5; 14 bases match TRBD2. Germline values: CDR1 PRHDT, CDR2 FYEKMQ (reference sequence). With 5 bases clipped from V and 4 bases from J, the junction kept 9 bases outside the gene matches. The CDR3 contains 17 residues. For the CDR3, the DNA is TGTGCCAGCAGCCTTCGGACTAGCGGGGGGAATTCAGAGACCCAGTACTTC. Its protein product is CASSLRTSGGNSETQYF.

This clone was picked up one time. This chain joins TRBV4-1 and TRBJ1-1, with 7 positions matching TRBD1. After removal of 2 bases from V and 6 bases from J, the junction contained 9 bases not matched to a gene. Germline assignment: CDR1 MGHRA and CDR2 YSYEKL. CDR3 length: 15 residues. CDR3 nucleotide sequence: TGCGCCAGCAGCCAATTACCACAGGGGATGTCTGAAGCTTTCTTT. Protein product: CASSQLPQGMSEAFF.

The V and J genes are TRBV5-4 and TRBJ2-7, with 8 bases that match TRBD2. Germline trimming cut 2 bases from V and 6 bases from J; bases unmatched to any gene: 7. Germline CDR1 and CDR2: SGHNT and YYREEE (reference sequence). This CDR3 spans 14 amino acids. DNA of the CDR3: TGTGCCAGCAGCTTTAGCGGGGTCGCCGCCGAGCAGTACTTC. As protein: CASSFSGVAAEQYF. The full variable domain, its missing parts supplied by reference TRBV5-4 and TRBJ2-7, is ETGVTQSPTHLIKTRGQQVTLRCSSQSGHNTVSWYQQALGQGPQFIFQYYREEENGRGNFPPRFSGLQFPNYSSELNVNALELDDSALYLCASSFSGVAAEQYFGPGTRLTVT.

The chain carries TRBV19 and TRBJ1-3; D is ambiguous. V shed 5 bases and J shed 0 bases, with 8 bases lying between them. CDR3 size: 14 residues. Germline V gene sequence: CDR1 LNHDA, CDR2 SQIVND (reference sequence). Written as DNA, the CDR3 is TGTGCCAGTAGTCATTTTGTCTCTGGAAACACCATATATTTT. Amino acids: CASSHFVSGNTIYF.

The chain carries TRBV19 and TRBJ1-2, with D possibly being TRBD1 (6 bases). Germline assignment: CDR1 LNHDA and CDR2 SQIVND (reference sequence). V dropped 4 bases and J dropped 4 bases, with 13 bases sitting between them. The CDR3 contains 14 residues. CDR3 loop: CASSRSTGVYGYTF. In nucleotides, the CDR3 is TGTGCCAGTAGTAGGTCGACAGGAGTCTATGGCTACACCTTC.

V is TRBV7-3 and J is TRBJ1-1; D is ambiguous. The CDR3 totals 13 residues. The V gene lost 3 bases and the J gene lost 1 base, with 6 bases spanning the gap. The germline gives CDR1 SGHTA, CDR2 FQGTGA. The CDR3 coding sequence is TGTGCCAGCAGCTTTTCCCGGAACACTGAAGCTTTCTTT. Translated, it gives CASSFSRNTEAFF.

This chain links TRBV28 with TRBJ1-2; TRBD1 matches 9 bases. The CDR3 covers 13 residues. CDR1 MDHEN and CDR2 SYDVKM come from the germline V gene. V lost 7 bases to trimming and J lost 7 bases; unmatched junction nucleotides: 7. The CDR3 sequence is CASTTGTGLGYTF. The DNA of the CDR3 is TGTGCCAGCACCACCGGGACAGGGCTTGGCTACACCTTC.